This T cell receptor (beta chain) was observed in a study of technical replicates of blood from a few donors. The length of the CDR3 is 14 residues. From germline, CDR1 is SGHRS and CDR2 YFSETQ. Only in-frame clones appear in the TCRdb table, and some are missing; sequencing was by immunoSEQ multiplex PCR. The sample holds tens of thousands of clones, 93% seen once. As to this clone: The junction departs from the called germline gene at one end, perhaps through a read error.

Sequencing was performed on T cells isolated from PBMCs. The sequence derives from a human donor in good health. The chain couples TRBV5-1 to TRBJ2-7, with 7 bases that match TRBD1. As DNA, the CDR3 is TGCGCCAGCAGCTTGGCCGGGACAGTTCACATTGAGGACTTC. Translation: CASSLAGTVHIEDF. Full variable domain (missing parts from reference TRBV5-1 and TRBJ2-7): KAGVTQTPRYLIKTRGQQVTLSCSPISGHRSVSWYQQTPGQGLQFLFEYFSETQRNKGNFPGRFSGRQFSNSRSEMNVSTLELGDSALYLCASSLAGTVHIEDFGPGTRLTVT.